Listed below are T cell receptor beta chains from one sample, sequenced in a study of T-cell memory formation after mild COVID-19. TCRdb reprocessed the 5' RACE reads with MiXCR, giving one entry per CDR3 protein. Among 450,000 or so distinct CDR3 sequences listed, 15% to 20% were seen once. Sample: PBMCs or a T cell subset sorted from them (not recorded which). Every receptor here comes from an adult woman who had mild COVID-19 (a few samples of this study predate the infection). Cell type and time point are not known. The CDR3 runs from the conserved cysteine through the conserved F or W. Fields, in order: D gene, V gene, clone size, J gene, CDR3 DNA, CDR3 protein. A D gene is named only where the DNA matches it firmly. Size values are once, few and many counts, or a class for expanded clones, and some rows have none.

D: TRBD1
V: TRBV20-1
size: .
J: TRBJ1-1
DNA: TGCAGTGCTAACTTTGACAGGGGGCTAACGCGGGTCTCTGAAGCTTTCTTT
CDR3: CSANFDRGLTRVSEAFF

D: .
V: TRBV6-2/TRBV6-3
size: few
J: TRBJ1-1
DNA: TGTGCCAGCAGTTACTCGTTCCGGGTAGCTGAAGCTTTCTTT
CDR3: CASSYSFRVAEAFF

D: .
V: TRBV29-1
size: .
J: TRBJ1-1
DNA: TGCAGCGTTGGAGGGAAACCTGCCGGCACTGAAGCTTTCTTT
CDR3: CSVGGKPAGTEAFF

D: .
V: TRBV7-9
size: .
J: TRBJ2-3
DNA: TGTGCCAGCAGCTTAGCGGGATTGATCACAGATACGCAGTATTTT
CDR3: CASSLAGLITDTQYF

D: TRBD1
V: TRBV5-5
size: few
J: TRBJ2-3
DNA: TGTGCCACTACAGGGGAGCCCACAGATACGCAGTATTTT
CDR3: CATTGEPTDTQYF

D: TRBD2
V: TRBV28
size: .
J: TRBJ2-1
DNA: TGTGCCAGCAGTGTGACCGGGACTAGCGGACTCAATAAGCAGTTCTTC
CDR3: CASSVTGTSGLNKQFF

D: TRBD2
V: TRBV12-3/TRBV12-4
size: .
J: TRBJ2-3
DNA: TGTGCCAGCAGTTTATCGCGGGAGGGGAATACGCAGTATTTT
CDR3: CASSLSREGNTQYF

D: .
V: TRBV6-5
size: .
J: TRBJ1-1
DNA: TGTGCCAGCAGTTTCATCCAGGGTGGTGAAGCTTTCTTT
CDR3: CASSFIQGGEAFF

D: .
V: TRBV7-9
size: few
J: TRBJ2-3
DNA: TGTGCCAGCAGGCTTACCGATGAAGATACGCAGTATTTT
CDR3: CASRLTDEDTQYF

D: TRBD2
V: TRBV7-9
size: .
J: TRBJ2-1
DNA: TGTGCCAGCAGCTTTCGGACTAGCGGGGTACTCTACAATGAGCAGTTCTTC
CDR3: CASSFRTSGVLYNEQFF

D: .
V: TRBV6-1
size: few
J: TRBJ1-2
DNA: TGTGCCAGCAGTGAAATGACAGCGCTCCTTTCTAACTATGGCTACACCTTC
CDR3: CASSEMTALLSNYGYTF

D: .
V: TRBV19
size: few
J: TRBJ1-1
DNA: TGTGCCAGCAATAGGGGAGGGAGCGGGAACACTGAAGCTTTCTTT
CDR3: CASNRGGSGNTEAFF

D: TRBD2
V: TRBV4-3
size: few
J: TRBJ2-7
DNA: TGCGCCAGCAGCCAAGAGGGGGTAGCGGGATCTTACGAGCAGTACTTC
CDR3: CASSQEGVAGSYEQYF

D: .
V: TRBV11-2
size: .
J: TRBJ1-2
DNA: TGTGCCAGCAGCCCCCCGGGGGGCCGAGGCTATGGCTACACCTTC
CDR3: CASSPPGGRGYGYTF

D: .
V: TRBV4-3
size: .
J: TRBJ2-3
DNA: TGCGCCAGCAGCCAAGAGGGGGGGGGCGGTGATACGCAGTATTTT
CDR3: CASSQEGGGGDTQYF

D: TRBD2
V: TRBV5-1
size: few
J: TRBJ2-5
DNA: TGCGCCAGCAGTCCGAACGCGGGGGGCGAGGGAGAGACCCAGTACTTC
CDR3: CASSPNAGGEGETQYF

D: .
V: TRBV20-1
size: .
J: TRBJ1-1
DNA: TGCAGTGCTAGTGAAGCAGGGGACACTGAAGCTTTCTTT
CDR3: CSASEAGDTEAFF

D: .
V: TRBV15
size: few
J: TRBJ1-2
DNA: TGTGCCACCAGCAGCTACCCAAAAGCTAACTATGGCTACACCTTC
CDR3: CATSSYPKANYGYTF

D: .
V: TRBV19
size: .
J: TRBJ2-1
DNA: TGTGCCAGTAGCGAAGCGGAAATCTCCTACAATGAGCAGTTCTTC
CDR3: CASSEAEISYNEQFF

D: .
V: TRBV5-6
size: .
J: TRBJ2-5
DNA: TGTGCCAGCAGCTTGTCTCGACAGAAAAAAGAGACCCAGTACTTC
CDR3: CASSLSRQKKETQYF

D: .
V: TRBV6-5
size: .
J: TRBJ1-5
DNA: TGTGCCAGCAGATCGGGTTATAGCAATCAGCCCCAGCATTTT
CDR3: CASRSGYSNQPQHF

D: TRBD1
V: TRBV7-9
size: .
J: TRBJ2-4
DNA: TGTGCCAGCAGCCCGGTCACAGGGGGCCAAGACATTCAGTACTTC
CDR3: CASSPVTGGQDIQYF

D: .
V: TRBV28
size: few
J: TRBJ1-5
DNA: TGTGCCAGCAGCCTTCGTGGTCAGCCCCAGCATTTT
CDR3: CASSLRGQPQHF

D: .
V: TRBV9
size: .
J: TRBJ2-7
DNA: TGTGCCAGCAGCGTACAGGGGGGGTCTGCCTACGAGCAGTACTTC
CDR3: CASSVQGGSAYEQYF

D: .
V: TRBV30
size: .
J: TRBJ2-5
DNA: TGTGCCTGGAGTGTACTTACGATTGTCGGACAGACCCAGTACTTC
CDR3: CAWSVLTIVGQTQYF

D: .
V: TRBV3-1
size: .
J: TRBJ1-1
DNA: TGTGCCAGCAGCCCCCGGGTCATAAACACTGAAGCTTTCTTT
CDR3: CASSPRVINTEAFF

D: .
V: TRBV5-1
size: few
J: TRBJ2-3
DNA: TGCGCCAGCAGCTTGGGAAAGCCAGCTAGCACAGATACGCAGTATTTT
CDR3: CASSLGKPASTDTQYF

D: .
V: TRBV3-1
size: few
J: TRBJ2-3
DNA: TGTGCCAGCAGCCTTCGTAGGCAAGATACGCAGTATTTT
CDR3: CASSLRRQDTQYF

D: TRBD1
V: TRBV4-2
size: few
J: TRBJ1-6
DNA: TGTGCCAGCAGCCAGCAGGTCAGGGGGAATTCACCCCTCCACTTT
CDR3: CASSQQVRGNSPLHF

D: TRBD1
V: TRBV4-2
size: few
J: TRBJ1-4
DNA: TGTGCCAGCAGCCAAGAGGACAGGGGGCTTGAAAAACTGTTTTTT
CDR3: CASSQEDRGLEKLFF

D: TRBD2
V: TRBV24-1
size: .
J: TRBJ2-5
DNA: TGTGCCACCAGTGAACGCGGACTAGCGGGAGGGGAGACCCAGTACTTC
CDR3: CATSERGLAGGETQYF

D: .
V: TRBV20-1
size: few
J: TRBJ1-5
DNA: TGCAGTGCAACAAGACTGGACGGGAATCAGCCCCAGCATTTT
CDR3: CSATRLDGNQPQHF

D: .
V: TRBV2
size: once
J: TRBJ2-7
DNA: TGTGCCAGCCAGACAGACTCCTACGAGCAGTACTTC
CDR3: CASQTDSYEQYF

D: .
V: TRBV2
size: few
J: TRBJ2-5
DNA: TGTGCCAGCAGTGAAGCGTTGGGAGGAGAGACCCAGTACTTC
CDR3: CASSEALGGETQYF

D: TRBD2
V: TRBV7-2
size: .
J: TRBJ2-3
DNA: TGTGCCAGCAGCTTAGAGACTAGCGAATATCTGTATTTT
CDR3: CASSLETSEYLYF